The 30 T cell receptor beta chains below all came from one sample that was sequenced in a study of T cells after yellow fever vaccination. One entry per CDR3 protein results from TCRdb running MiXCR on the 5' RACE reads. The sample lists hundreds of thousands of distinct CDR3 sequences, 9% to 15% seen once, with under 15% in the top ten. The sample here was PBMCs, taken on the day of the yellow fever booster vaccination. The origin of the receptors is a man aged 25-40 years who received the YFV17D yellow fever vaccine.

The chain recombines TRBV27 with TRBJ1-4; D may be TRBD1 (5 bases). The CDR3 covers 14 residues. CDR1 is MNHEY and CDR2 is SMNVEV in the germline V gene (reference sequence). V lost 3 bases to trimming and J lost 5 bases, with 10 bases between them. In DNA, the CDR3 is TGTGCCAGCAGTTTCCAAGGGGTAAATGAAAAACTGTTTTTT. This sequence encodes CASSFQGVNEKLFF.

J is TRBJ1-2 and V is TRBV4-3; tentatively, D is TRBD1 (5 bases). Trimming removed 1 base at V and 9 bases at J, with 18 bases between. Germline assignment: CDR1 LGHNA and CDR2 YSLEER. CDR3 length equals 15 residues. The CDR3 spells CASSQVQTPDSSYTF. The DNA of the CDR3 is TGCGCCAGCAGCCAAGTCCAGACCCCAGACAGCAGCTACACCTTC.

Details on this clonotype: A much larger clone lies one base from this, so it may be a read error. V gene TRBV4-2 combines with J gene TRBJ2-2; 8 nucleotides align to TRBD2. The germline V gene encodes CDR1 LGHNA and CDR2 YNFKEQ. The CDR3 consists of 17 residues. The CDR3 reads CASSQAYWLAGAGEPFF. CDR3 DNA: TGTGCCAGCAGCCAAGCGTATTGGCTAGCGGGCGCCGGGGAGCCGTTTTTT.

The chain links TRBV20-1 to TRBJ2-7; no firm D call. The CDR3 has 11 amino acids. Germline assignment: CDR1 DFQATT and CDR2 SNEGSKA (reference sequence). Between the trimmed V and J ends, which lost 7 bases and 3 bases, there was a span of 10 bases. The CDR3 spells CSGREVYEQYF. The CDR3 coding sequence is TGCAGTGGAAGGGAAGTCTACGAGCAGTACTTC.

This clonotype showed up just a few times. This chain uses TRBV14 with TRBJ2-3; D is unclear. This CDR3 spans 12 amino acids. Germline loops: CDR1 SGHDN, CDR2 FVKESK. V was trimmed by 2 bases and J by 7 bases, leaving 7 bases between them. The CDR3 DNA is TGTGCCAGCAGCCAATCTGGGCATACGCAGTATTTT. The encoded protein is CASSQSGHTQYF. Filled out from reference TRBV14 and TRBJ2-3, the complete variable domain reads EAGVTQFPSHSVIEKGQTVTLRCDPISGHDNLYWYRRVMGKEIKFLLHFVKESKQDESGMPNNRFLAERTGGTYSTLKVQPAELEDSGVYFCASSQSGHTQYFGPGTRLTVL.

Many counts were recorded for this clonotype. J is TRBJ2-2 and V is TRBV25-1; a possible D gene is TRBD1 (6 bases). Germline values: CDR1 MGHDK, CDR2 SYGVNS. The CDR3 has 15 residues. V was trimmed by 4 bases and J by 6 bases, leaving 15 bases between them. Here the CDR3 reads CASSGLHRVPGELFF. CDR3 nucleotide sequence: TGTGCCAGCAGTGGACTCCACAGGGTCCCCGGGGAGCTGTTTTTT. The variable domain in full, completed from reference TRBV25-1 and TRBJ2-2, reads EADIYQTPRYLVIGTGKKITLECSQTMGHDKMYWYQQDPGMELHLIHYSYGVNSTEKGDLSSESTVSRIRTEHFPLTLESARPSHTSQYLCASSGLHRVPGELFFGEGSRLTVL.

V gene TRBV28 combines with J gene TRBJ2-7; perhaps TRBD2 as D (5 bases). This CDR3 comprises 14 residues. The V end was cut by 4 bases, the J end by 4 bases, with 14 bases between. The germline V gene encodes CDR1 MDHEN and CDR2 SYDVKM. The CDR3 protein is CASSSTVRTYEQYF. In nucleotides, the CDR3 is TGTGCCAGCAGTTCGACCGTCAGGACTTACGAGCAGTACTTC.

This chain joins TRBV27 and TRBJ1-2; D might be TRBD1 (6 bases). CDR3 length: 13 amino acids. The V and J ends lost 5 bases and 2 bases respectively, with 9 bases between them. The germline gives CDR1 MNHEY, CDR2 SMNVEV (reference sequence). The CDR3 region has the DNA TGTGCCAGCAGTCACAGGGAGAACTATGGCTACACCTTC. Encoded protein: CASSHRENYGYTF.

This clonotype was seen a handful of times. J is TRBJ2-7 and V is TRBV27; no clear D. The length of the CDR3 is 14 residues. Between the trimmed V and J ends, which lost 3 bases and 0 bases, there was a span of 9 bases. The V gene's germline CDR1 is MNHEY and CDR2 SMNVEV (reference sequence). CDR3 loop: CASSLRNPSYEQYF. In DNA form, the CDR3 reads TGTGCCAGCAGTTTGAGGAATCCCTCCTACGAGCAGTACTTC.

This clonotype was detected only a few times. The chain combines TRBV15 with TRBJ1-5; no clear D gene. Germline V gene lookup returns CDR1 LNHNV and CDR2 YYDKDF (reference sequence). The V end lost 0 bases, the J end lost 11 bases, and 8 bases lay between the germline ends. There are 12 residues in the CDR3. The CDR3 region is CATSRDWLSQHF. The CDR3, as DNA: TGTGCCACCAGCAGAGATTGGCTGTCCCAGCATTTT.

The table lists this clonotype with many counts. The chain links TRBV5-6 to TRBJ1-1; 7 bases agree with TRBD1. CDR3 length: 16 residues. The junction had 6 bases not matched to a gene; V was cut back by 1 base and J by 0 bases. Germline assignment: CDR1 SGHDT and CDR2 YYEEEE. The CDR3 reads CASSLTGEGVNTEAFF. The CDR3 DNA reads as TGTGCCAGCAGCTTGACAGGGGAGGGGGTGAACACTGAAGCTTTCTTT.

The V and J genes are TRBV7-2 and TRBJ2-1; D unresolved. The CDR3 length is 14 residues. Per germline, CDR1 SGHTA and CDR2 FQGNSA. The germline V and J ends were trimmed by 5 bases and 5 bases, with 13 bases remaining between them. For the CDR3, the DNA is TGTGCCAGCAGCCCGAGAGTGGGGAACAATGAGCAGTTCTTC. As protein: CASSPRVGNNEQFF.

This clonotype showed up many times. An end of the junction differs from the germline gene, which may be a read error. In DNA form, the CDR3 reads TGTGCCAGCAGCTTAGCGGGAGACACAGATACGCAGTATTTT. Translation: CASSLAGDTDTQYF. The genes are TRBV5-1 and TRBJ2-3; 9 bases map to TRBD2. The V gene's germline CDR1 is SGHRS and CDR2 YFSETQ. This CDR3 region has 14 residues.

This chain uses TRBV20-1 with TRBJ2-7; D tentatively fits TRBD1 or TRBD2 (5 bases each). Trimming took off 5 bases at V and 2 bases at J, with 16 bases between the two ends. The germline gives CDR1 DFQATT, CDR2 SNEGSKA (reference sequence). The CDR3 has 14 residues. CDR3 region: CSAAGGAGPYEQYF. For the CDR3, the DNA is TGCAGTGCTGCGGGTGGGGCGGGTCCCTACGAGCAGTACTTC.

This clonotype was picked up a small number of times. The rearrangement links TRBV7-2 to TRBJ2-1; D gene uncertain. Germline V gene lookup returns CDR1 SGHTA and CDR2 FQGNSA. The germline V and J ends were trimmed by 1 base and 9 bases, with 10 bases remaining between them. The CDR3 extends over 13 amino acids. The CDR3 reads CASSLGVELEQFF. CDR3 sequence (DNA): TGTGCCAGCAGCTTAGGAGTTGAACTTGAGCAGTTCTTC.

This clonotype appeared a few times. The V gene is TRBV11-1, the J gene TRBJ2-6, with 10 bases fitting TRBD2. CDR1 is SGHAT, CDR2 FQDESV, per germline (reference sequence). With V trimmed by 0 bases and J by 4 bases, 12 bases remained unmatched. The CDR3 is made up of 20 amino acids. Written as DNA, the CDR3 is TGTGCCAGCAGCTTAGCGAGCCTAGCGGGAGTACCAACGGGGGCCAACGTCCTGACTTTC. Its protein product is CASSLASLAGVPTGANVLTF.

This chain joins TRBV12-3 or TRBV12-4 and TRBJ1-1; no reliable D call. V lost 5 bases, J lost 7 bases, and 17 bases lay in between. This CDR3 is 14 amino acids long. The CDR3: CASSGFLVSGEAFF. CDR3 bases: TGTGCCAGCAGTGGCTTTCTGGTGTCTGGTGAAGCTTTCTTT.

This clonotype was seen a handful of times. This chain uses TRBV19 with TRBJ1-6; TRBD1 matches 8 bases. CDR3 length: 17 residues. Germline V lookup: CDR1 LNHDA, CDR2 SQIVND (reference sequence). J gave up 0 bases and V 5 bases, and 6 bases lay outside the gene matches. This CDR3 reads CASSPRQGRSYNSPLHF. CDR3 nucleotides: TGTGCCAGTAGTCCAAGACAGGGGCGCTCCTATAATTCACCCCTCCACTTT.

The CDR3, as DNA: TGTGCCAGCAGCTTAGTAGGTTGGGAGCAGTTCTTC. Translated: CASSLVGWEQFF. The J gene is TRBJ2-1, the V gene TRBV7-2, with D uncertain. The germline gives CDR1 SGHTA, CDR2 FQGNSA. The CDR3 consists of 12 residues. V was cut by 1 base and J by 10 bases, with 8 bases left in between.

The chain uses TRBV20-1 and TRBJ2-7; 8 bases are a match to TRBD1. The trim removed 5 bases at V and 3 bases at J, leaving 12 bases unmatched. The CDR3 covers 15 residues. The V gene's germline CDR1 is DFQATT and CDR2 SNEGSKA (reference sequence). The CDR3 DNA follows: TGCAGTGCTCCCACCAAGAGACAGGGGAGCTACGAGCAGTACTTC. This translates into CSAPTKRQGSYEQYF.

The V gene is TRBV21-1, the J gene TRBJ2-7; TRBD1 is taken as the D call from the table, unchecked against the DNA. TRBV21-1 is given as a pseudogene. This CDR3 comprises 14 residues. The CDR3 coding sequence is TGTGCCAGCAGCAATTCAGACAGGGGCGACGAGCAGTACTTC. This gives the protein CASSNSDRGDEQYF.

This clonotype has just a few counts. CDR3 residues: CASSLPSNYEQYF. CDR3 DNA sequence: TGTGCCAGCAGTTTACCCTCAAACTACGAGCAGTACTTC. The chain employs TRBV28 and TRBJ2-7, with unresolved D. CDR1 MDHEN and CDR2 SYDVKM come from the germline V gene. The CDR3 consists of 13 residues. V lost 2 bases and J 3 bases, leaving 8 bases between the germline ends.

This chain uses TRBV11-1 with TRBJ2-5; the D call may be TRBD1 or TRBD2 (6 bases each). Trimming stripped 4 bases from V and 5 bases from J, with 26 bases between. CDR1 and CDR2 (germline): SGHAT, FQDESV (reference sequence). This CDR3 is built from 18 residues. Written as DNA, the CDR3 is TGTGCCAGCAGCTCCGGACTAATAGTGCAGGGGAAGGTGGAGACCCAGTACTTC. It codes for CASSSGLIVQGKVETQYF.

Concerning this clonotype itself: One junction end does not reproduce the germline sequence, and a read error may be involved. The chain is built from TRBV4-3 and TRBJ2-3, with D perhaps matching TRBD1 (6 bases). Per germline, CDR1 LGHNA and CDR2 YSLEER. CDR3 length: 16 residues. CDR3 sequence reads: CASSHLAQGSKDTQYF. The CDR3 nucleotides read TGCGCCAGCAGCCACCTGGCCCAGGGGAGCAAAGATACGCAGTATTTT.

This clonotype was seen more than once but under ten times. The chain has TRBV6-5 and TRBJ1-4, with TRBD1 as a possible D gene (5 bases). The CDR3 spans 16 residues. Trimming shortened V by 2 bases and J by 8 bases, and 18 bases separated the two germline ends. The germline gives CDR1 MNHEY, CDR2 SVGAGI. The CDR3 reads CASSYQRGVSLEKLFF. DNA of the CDR3: TGTGCCAGCAGTTACCAGCGGGGGGTGAGCCTGGAAAAACTGTTTTTT.

This clonotype has just a few counts. This chain links TRBV12-3 or TRBV12-4 with TRBJ2-3; D is possibly TRBD2 (5 bases). This CDR3 is built from 15 residues. V shed 4 bases and J shed 1 base, with 12 bases lying between them. The CDR3 DNA reads TGTGCCAGCAGTTCGGACTCCTGGGGCACAGATACGCAGTATTTT. Its translation: CASSSDSWGTDTQYF.

This chain links TRBV5-6 with TRBJ2-7; D gene ambiguous. This CDR3 region has 14 residues. CDR1 is SGHDT, CDR2 YYEEEE, per germline. Trimming stripped 2 bases from V and 0 bases from J, with 9 bases between. The CDR3 is CASSFRYSSYEQYF. Here the CDR3 DNA reads TGTGCCAGCAGCTTTCGCTATAGCTCCTACGAGCAGTACTTC.

This sequence joins TRBV30 and TRBJ2-3; D is undetermined. Per the germline V gene, CDR1 is GTSNPN and CDR2 is SVGIG (reference sequence). The V gene lost 4 bases and the J gene lost 0 bases, with 11 bases spanning the gap. This CDR3 has 14 residues. The CDR3 loop reads CAWTTVGSTDTQYF. CDR3 coding DNA: TGTGCCTGGACCACCGTCGGGAGCACAGATACGCAGTATTTT.

The rearrangement uses TRBV20-1 and TRBJ2-5; D is unclear. The CDR3 loop spans 13 amino acids. CDR1 is DFQATT and CDR2 is SNEGSKA in the germline V gene (reference sequence). Trimming removed 3 bases at V and 4 bases at J, with 12 bases between. As DNA, the CDR3 is TGCAGTGCTAGTGCGAACGTCCGAGAGACCCAGTACTTC. It translates to CSASANVRETQYF.

V usage is TRBV10-2 and J usage is TRBJ1-5; D uncertain. The germline V gene encodes CDR1 WSHSY and CDR2 SAAADI. The germline V and J ends were trimmed by 3 bases and 3 bases, with 3 bases remaining between them. The CDR3 length is 12 residues. Here the CDR3 reads CASSDPNQPQHF. The CDR3 nucleotides are TGCGCCAGCAGTGACCCCAATCAGCCCCAGCATTTT.